This T cell receptor beta chain is from a study of OX40 agonist ivuxolimab in advanced cancers. Trimming took 2 bases from V and 5 from J, leaving 15 bases between them. The CDR3 is made up of 15 amino acids. Germline CDR1 reads MNHEY; CDR2 reads SVGAGI. Method: immunoSEQ multiplex PCR; TCRdb's copy keeps in-frame clones and lacks some. The sample records 100,000 to 150,000 clones, 93% being singletons. The chain is built from TRBV6-5 and TRBJ1-2; D possibly corresponds to TRBD1 (6 bases). The sample was CD4+ or CD8+ T cells sorted from blood, taken in a trial of the OX40 agonist ivuxolimab. The clonotype originates from an adult with an advanced solid tumor such as melanoma, head and neck, liver or kidney cancer. The CDR3 DNA reads TGTGCCAGCAGTTACCCAGGGGAAGGGCTATATGGCTACACCTTC. It translates to CASSYPGEGLYGYTF.